Below, 22 T cell receptor beta chains from the same sample are listed, as sequenced in a study of OX40 agonist ivuxolimab in advanced cancers. The protocol was immunoSEQ multiplex PCR, while the TCRdb copy is restricted to in-frame clones and leaves out a portion. The profile shows under 15,000 clones, about 76% of them singletons. Sequenced here: CD4+ or CD8+ T cells sorted from blood, sampled in a trial of the OX40 agonist ivuxolimab. The receptor source for this set is an adult with an advanced solid tumor such as melanoma, head and neck, liver or kidney cancer.

V usage is TRBV30 and J usage is TRBJ2-5; 8 bases align to TRBD1. The trim removed 8 bases at V and 9 bases at J, leaving 8 bases unmatched. The germline V gene encodes CDR1 GTSNPN and CDR2 SVGIG (reference sequence). This CDR3 contains 11 residues. CDR3 protein: CAGHRGDSQYF. CDR3 DNA sequence: TGTGCCGGACACAGGGGGGATTCCCAGTACTTC. The entire variable domain, with the rest obtained from reference TRBV30 and TRBJ2-5, is as follows: SQTIHQWPATLVQPVGSPLSLECTVEGTSNPNLYWYRQAAGRGLQLLFYSVGIGQISSEVPQNLSASRPQDRQFILSSKKLLLSDSGFYLCAGHRGDSQYFGPGTRLLVL.

This clone was seen once. The CDR3 coding sequence is TGTGCCAGCAGCTTAACAGGGGCCTATGGCTACACCTTC. Amino acid sequence: CASSLTGAYGYTF. V and J are TRBV7-9 and TRBJ1-2, with TRBD1 matching 7 bases. Germline lookup yields CDR1 SEHNR and CDR2 FQNEAQ (reference sequence). V lost 2 bases and J lost 4; bases outside the gene matches: 1. The CDR3 is made up of 13 amino acids. The full variable domain, rest sourced from reference TRBV7-9 and TRBJ1-2, is DTGVSQNPRHKITKRGQNVTFRCDPISEHNRLYWYRQTLGQGPEFLTYFQNEAQLEKSRLLSDRFSAERPKGSFSTLEIQRTEQGDSAMYLCASSLTGAYGYTFGSGTRLTVV.

The J gene is TRBJ2-1, the V gene TRBV21-1; TRBD1, as called in the table, went unchecked against the DNA. TRBV21-1 is marked as a pseudogene. This CDR3 has 15 residues. CDR3 DNA: TGTGCCAGCAGCAAGGGTGGGGACAGCTACAATGAGCAGTTCTTC. Residues: CASSKGGDSYNEQFF.

This chain joins TRBV11-2 and TRBJ1-3; D not resolved. This CDR3 region has 14 residues. With 1 base removed from V and 1 base from J, the gap between germline ends came to 5 bases. CDR1 and CDR2 (germline): SGHAT, FQNNGV. Written as DNA, the CDR3 is TGTGCCAGCAGCTTAGGAAGTTCTGGAAACACCATATATTTT. Amino acid sequence: CASSLGSSGNTIYF.

V gene TRBV7-9 combines with J gene TRBJ2-1; 7 bases are shared with TRBD2. CDR3 length: 13 amino acids. Trimming at V came to 4 bases and at J to 6 bases, leaving 3 bases not matched to a gene. Germline values: CDR1 SEHNR, CDR2 FQNEAQ (reference sequence). The CDR3 DNA sequence: TGTGCCAGCAGCTCGGGGGGAGGCAATGAGCAGTTCTTC. Translation gives CASSSGGGNEQFF.

The chain employs TRBV5-6 and TRBJ2-1; D may be TRBD1 (7 bases). Germline V gene data show CDR1 as SGHDT and CDR2 as YYEEEE. This CDR3 contains 17 residues. V was clipped by 1 base and J by 2 bases, with 16 bases between them. CDR3 in DNA: TGTGCCAGCAGCTTGTGGTCCGGAGGGGGCGCCTACAATGAGCAGTTCTTC. As protein: CASSLWSGGGAYNEQFF.

The rearrangement links TRBV9 to TRBJ2-7; D possibly uses TRBD1 or TRBD2 (5 bases each). V was clipped by 0 bases and J by 5 bases, with 15 bases between them. The CDR3 is 15 amino acids. Germline lookup yields CDR1 SGDLS and CDR2 YYNGEE. CDR3: CASSVAGTPANEQYF. In nucleotides, the CDR3 is TGTGCCAGCAGCGTAGCCGGGACCCCGGCCAACGAGCAGTACTTC.

The V call is TRBV19, the J call TRBJ2-7; D remains unclear. The CDR3 consists of 13 residues. V lost 1 base and J lost 2, with 6 bases in between. Germline V lookup: CDR1 LNHDA, CDR2 SQIVND (reference sequence). The CDR3 sequence is CASSIAVAYEQYF. For the CDR3, the DNA is TGTGCCAGTAGTATAGCCGTAGCCTACGAGCAGTACTTC.

J is TRBJ1-5 and V is TRBV27; D is perhaps TRBD1 (5 bases). The CDR3 contains 15 residues. Per the germline V gene, CDR1 is MNHEY and CDR2 is SMNVEV (reference sequence). V gave up 0 bases and J gave up 7 bases, with 13 bases separating them. CDR3 amino acids: CASSLSFQGRQPQHF. The CDR3 DNA reads TGTGCCAGCAGTTTATCGTTTCAGGGCCGGCAGCCCCAGCATTTT.

The chain employs TRBV7-2 and TRBJ2-2, with TRBD1 matching over 9 bases. The length of the CDR3 is 15 residues. The V gene's germline CDR1 is SGHTA and CDR2 FQGNSA. V shed 4 bases and J 6 bases; nucleotides not matched to a gene: 6. In DNA, the CDR3 is TGTGCCAGCAGCTGGGGGACAGGGATCGCCGGGGAGCTGTTTTTT. It yields the protein CASSWGTGIAGELFF.

The chain combines TRBV4-1 with TRBJ1-5; the D is unclear. There are 15 residues in the CDR3. Trimming left V 4 bases short and J 0 bases short, with 10 bases between. From germline, CDR1 is MGHRA and CDR2 YSYEKL. CDR3: CASSPRRFSNQPQHF. The DNA for the CDR3 is TGCGCCAGCAGCCCCCGCCGGTTTAGCAATCAGCCCCAGCATTTT.

The V call is TRBV28, the J call TRBJ2-5; 9 bases fit TRBD2. The CDR3 extends over 18 amino acids. CDR1 is MDHEN, CDR2 SYDVKM, per germline. The junction had 13 bases not matched to a gene; V was cut back by 3 bases and J by 2 bases. The CDR3 loop reads CASSFQGLAGVKQETQYF. The DNA of the CDR3 is TGTGCCAGCAGTTTTCAAGGGTTAGCGGGAGTGAAACAAGAGACCCAGTACTTC.

This chain joins TRBV5-6 and TRBJ1-3; D gene unclear. This CDR3 is built from 14 residues. CDR1 SGHDT and CDR2 YYEEEE come from the germline V gene. Trimming took 0 bases from V and 0 from J, leaving 4 bases between them. The CDR3 coding sequence is TGTGCCAGCAGCTTGGTGAGCTCTGGAAACACCATATATTTT. This sequence encodes CASSLVSSGNTIYF.

The chain uses TRBV7-8 and TRBJ1-1; no firm D call. Germline V gene lookup returns CDR1 SGHVS and CDR2 FQNEAQ. The CDR3 runs to 11 residues. V lost 5 bases, J lost 8 bases, and 9 bases lay in between. CDR3 DNA sequence: TGTGCCAGCAGCCCGAACCGCGAAGCTTTCTTT. Its protein is CASSPNREAFF.

Relative to its sample, this clone is medium-sized. V gene TRBV28 combines with J gene TRBJ2-3, with TRBD2 identical over 11 bases. J was trimmed by 6 bases and V by 5 bases; bases with no gene match: 10. CDR1 MDHEN and CDR2 SYDVKM come from the germline V gene. The CDR3 loop spans 16 amino acids. CDR3 residues: CASSMGLADLTDTQYF. DNA of the CDR3: TGTGCCAGCAGTATGGGACTAGCGGATTTAACGGATACGCAGTATTTT.

The chain combines TRBV27 with TRBJ2-2; tentatively, D is TRBD2 (6 bases). V dropped 3 bases and J dropped 7 bases, with 9 bases sitting between them. Germline assignment: CDR1 MNHEY and CDR2 SMNVEV (reference sequence). The CDR3 is 13 residues long. The CDR3 reads CASSFREYGELFF. The CDR3, as DNA: TGTGCCAGCAGTTTCCGGGAGTACGGGGAGCTGTTTTTT.

The chain uses TRBV15 and TRBJ2-1, with 10 bases that match TRBD2. This CDR3 comprises 19 residues. Trimming removed 0 bases from V and 9 bases from J; junction bases left unmatched: 17. CDR1 and CDR2 from the germline V gene are LNHNV and YYDKDF (reference sequence). The CDR3 bases are TGTGCCACCAGCAGAGAACACTTGCAGGCTAGCGGGAGCAGGGGTGAGCAGTTCTTC. This encodes CATSREHLQASGSRGEQFF. Based on the CDR3 plus reference TRBV15 and TRBJ2-1, the full variable domain is DAMVIQNPRYQVTQFGKPVTLSCSQTLNHNVMYWYQQKSSQAPKLLFHYYDKDFNNEADTPDNFQSRRPNTSFCFLDIRSPGLGDTAMYLCATSREHLQASGSRGEQFFGPGTRLTVL.

Of note for this clone: The junction shows a germline mismatch at one end, possibly a read error. This sequence joins TRBV7-7 and TRBJ2-1; D ambiguous. Germline CDR1 reads SSHAT; CDR2 reads FNYEAQ (reference sequence). The CDR3 extends over 14 amino acids. Here the CDR3 reads CASSLDPGSNEQFF. CDR3 sequence (DNA): TGTGCTAGCAGCTTAGATCCGGGCTCGAATGAGCAGTTCTTC.

The chain joins TRBV7-9 to TRBJ2-1; 7 bases match TRBD2. J lost 5 bases, V lost 3 bases, and 4 bases had no gene match. The CDR3 contains 14 residues. From germline, CDR1 is SEHNR and CDR2 FQNEAQ (reference sequence). CDR3 sequence (DNA): TGTGCCAGCAGCTTCCGGGACTACCACAATGAGCAGTTCTTC. Its translation is CASSFRDYHNEQFF.

This chain joins TRBV7-9 and TRBJ1-3; maybe TRBD1 (6 bases). V lost 5 bases to trimming and J lost 4 bases, with 12 bases between them. Germline CDR1 SEHNR, CDR2 FQNEAQ (reference sequence). CDR3 size: 14 residues. CDR3 DNA: TGTGCCAGCAGCCCACGGGACATCGGAAACACCATATATTTT. Its protein is CASSPRDIGNTIYF. Combining the CDR3 with reference TRBV7-9 and TRBJ1-3 gives the whole variable domain DTGVSQNPRHKITKRGQNVTFRCDPISEHNRLYWYRQTLGQGPEFLTYFQNEAQLEKSRLLSDRFSAERPKGSFSTLEIQRTEQGDSAMYLCASSPRDIGNTIYFGEGSWLTVV.

The rearrangement uses TRBV27 and TRBJ2-7; D possibly corresponds to TRBD2 (5 bases). In germline, CDR1 is MNHEY, CDR2 SMNVEV (reference sequence). The CDR3 has 15 residues. The germline V and J ends were trimmed by 2 bases and 0 bases, with 11 bases remaining between them. The CDR3 protein is CASSLIQTNSYEQYF. CDR3 in DNA: TGTGCCAGCAGTTTAATCCAGACTAACTCCTACGAGCAGTACTTC.

The chain links TRBV27 to TRBJ2-3; no firm D call. The CDR3 extends over 16 amino acids. Trimming cost V 1 base and J 2 bases, with 13 bases left between them. Germline-derived CDR1 and CDR2 are MNHEY and SMNVEV (reference sequence). CDR3 in DNA: TGTGCCAGCAGTTTATTTGCAAGCTCATTCACAGATACGCAGTATTTT. It is translated as CASSLFASSFTDTQYF.